This T cell receptor (beta chain) was observed in a study of T cells in Graves' hyperthyroidism and ophthalmopathy. This clonotype was counted ten times or more. Template material for amplifying TCR beta CDR3 regions consisted of RNA transcripts. The study used the HTBI primer set for a first-round RT-PCR of the TCR CDR3. TCRdb reprocessed the multiplex PCR reads via MiXCR and lists one record per CDR3 protein. The top ten hold 35% to 50% of the sample, which has more than 300,000 distinct CDR3 sequences, 15% to 20% seen once. From germline, CDR1 is MNHEY and CDR2 SVGAGI. V shed 0 bases and J shed 4 bases, with 10 bases lying between them. This CDR3 contains 15 residues.

The chain carries TRBV6-5 and TRBJ1-5; D unclear. The material sequenced was blood. This receptor was identified in a man younger than 35 with Graves' ophthalmopathy. The chain's CDR3 is CASSYSKRVNQPQHF. The CDR3 region has the DNA TGTGCCAGCAGTTACTCGAAACGGGTTAATCAGCCCCAGCATTTT.